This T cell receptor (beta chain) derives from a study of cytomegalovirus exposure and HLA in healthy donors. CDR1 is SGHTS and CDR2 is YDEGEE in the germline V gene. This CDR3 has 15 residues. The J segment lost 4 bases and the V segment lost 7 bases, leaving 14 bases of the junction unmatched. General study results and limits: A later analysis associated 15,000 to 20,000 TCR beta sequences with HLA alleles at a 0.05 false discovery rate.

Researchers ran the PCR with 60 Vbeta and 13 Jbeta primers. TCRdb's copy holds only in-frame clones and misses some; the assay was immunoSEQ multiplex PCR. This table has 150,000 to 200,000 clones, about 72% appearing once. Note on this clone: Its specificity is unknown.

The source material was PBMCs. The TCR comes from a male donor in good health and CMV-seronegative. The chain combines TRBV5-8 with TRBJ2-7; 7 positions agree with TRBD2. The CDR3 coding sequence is TGTGCCAGCTCCCTTCGGCGGGAGCGTCTATACGAGCAGTACTTC. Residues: CASSLRRERLYEQYF.